This T cell receptor (beta chain) was obtained from a study of blood T cell repertoires in COVID-19. In the original analysis: It was from reference gene primer amplification that nucleated cell counts were estimated. Here immunoSEQ multiplex PCR was the method, and the copy in TCRdb shows in-frame clones only, minus some. The D gene and trimming were derived from the DNA, and the V and J assignments and clone size from that table. Here the sample spans 150,000 to 200,000 clones, around 88% being singletons. V dropped 1 base and J dropped 10 bases, with 13 bases sitting between them. This CDR3 has 14 residues. CDR1 and CDR2 from the germline V gene are SGHAT and FQNNGV.

This sequence was found in a woman aged 25 to 39 with acute or convalescent COVID-19. The sequenced material came from peripheral blood. The V gene is TRBV11-2, the J gene TRBJ1-4; the D gene is possibly TRBD1 (5 bases). CDR3 amino acids: CASSLGQGRGKLFF. The DNA for the CDR3 is TGTGCCAGCAGCTTAGGTCAGGGAAGGGGAAAACTGTTTTTT.